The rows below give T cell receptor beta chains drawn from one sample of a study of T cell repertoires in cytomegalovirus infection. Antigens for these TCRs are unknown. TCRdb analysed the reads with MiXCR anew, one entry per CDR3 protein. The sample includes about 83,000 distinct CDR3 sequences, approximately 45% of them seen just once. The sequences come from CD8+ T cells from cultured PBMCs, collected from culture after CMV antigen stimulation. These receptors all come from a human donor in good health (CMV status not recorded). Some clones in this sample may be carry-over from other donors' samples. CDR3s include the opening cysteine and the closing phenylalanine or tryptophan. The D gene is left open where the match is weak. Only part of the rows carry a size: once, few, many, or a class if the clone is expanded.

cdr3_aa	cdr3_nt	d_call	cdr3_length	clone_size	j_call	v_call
CASSQVSEPGMHF	TGTGCCAGCAGCCAAGTGTCAGAACCTGGCATGCATTTT	.	13	.	TRBJ1-5	TRBV4-2
CASSLGGTGANVLTF	TGTGCCAGCAGCTTGGGAGGGACAGGGGCCAACGTCCTGACTTTC	.	15	.	TRBJ2-6	TRBV7-8
CASSPRLAGGGEQYF	TGTGCCAGCAGCCCGCGACTAGCGGGAGGGGGTGAGCAGTACTTC	TRBD2	15	many	TRBJ2-7	TRBV7-2
CASSPAGASGRMDEQYF	TGTGCCAGCAGCCCCGCGGGCGCTAGCGGGAGAATGGACGAGCAGTACTTC	TRBD2	17	.	TRBJ2-7	TRBV7-8
CASSLSSGGQETQYF	TGTGCCAGCAGCTTATCTAGCGGGGGACAAGAGACCCAGTACTTC	TRBD2	15	few	TRBJ2-5	TRBV7-3
CSASPGPRETQYF	TGCAGTGCTAGCCCGGGACCAAGGGAGACCCAGTACTTC	.	13	few	TRBJ2-5	TRBV20-1
CASAYRVGGVRTEAFF	TGTGCTAGTGCCTATAGGGTCGGCGGCGTTCGTACTGAAGCTTTCTTT	.	16	.	TRBJ1-1	TRBV12-5
CASSSPTSGGSSYNEQFF	TGTGCCAGCAGCTCCCCAACTAGCGGGGGCAGCTCCTACAATGAGCAGTTCTTC	TRBD2	18	.	TRBJ2-1	TRBV7-3
CASKTLLGTEAFF	TGTGCCAGCAAGACGCTTTTGGGCACTGAAGCTTTCTTT	.	13	.	TRBJ1-1	TRBV6-5
CSAPDRDYEQYF	TGCAGTGCTCCGGACAGGGATTACGAGCAGTACTTC	TRBD1	12	.	TRBJ2-7	TRBV20-1